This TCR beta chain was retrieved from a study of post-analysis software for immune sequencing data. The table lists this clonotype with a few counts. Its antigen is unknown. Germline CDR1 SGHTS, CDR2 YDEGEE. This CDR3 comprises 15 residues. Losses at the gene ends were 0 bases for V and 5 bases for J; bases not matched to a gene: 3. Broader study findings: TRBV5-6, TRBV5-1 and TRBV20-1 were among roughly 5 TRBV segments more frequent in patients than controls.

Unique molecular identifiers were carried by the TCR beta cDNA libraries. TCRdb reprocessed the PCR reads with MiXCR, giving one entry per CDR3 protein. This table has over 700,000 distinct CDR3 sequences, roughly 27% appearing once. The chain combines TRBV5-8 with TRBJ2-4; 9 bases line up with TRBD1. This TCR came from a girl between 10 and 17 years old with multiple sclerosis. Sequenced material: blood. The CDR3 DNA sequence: TGTGCCAGCAGCTTGGGGACAGGGGCCGAAAACATTCAGTACTTC. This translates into CASSLGTGAENIQYF.